Detailed here is one TCR beta chain. Its antigen is currently unknown. These data belong to a study of T-cell reconstitution after alpha-beta-depleted transplantation in children. Germline lookup yields CDR1 LGHNA and CDR2 YSLEER. The CDR3 spans 14 residues. V was clipped by 4 bases and J by 6 bases, with 13 bases between them. This sample's TCRbeta library carried unique molecular identifier barcodes. TCRdb called the PCR reads again in MiXCR, with one record for every CDR3 protein. The table lists about 420,000 distinct CDR3 sequences, roughly 15% of them singletons. Points from the study as a whole: Reported findings indicate that, about two months after transplant, alpha-beta T cells came from several hundred expanded clones, which were derived from non-depleted graft cells.

The chain has TRBV4-3 and TRBJ2-4; no clear D gene. Sequenced material: PBMCs, mostly from graft donor cells, taken 360 days after TCRalphabeta/CD19-depleted stem cell transplant. The TCR originated in a boy in the first two years of life who had a stem cell transplant for Wiskott-Aldrich syndrome, so the T cells may come from the graft donor. CDR3 sequence (DNA): TGCGCCAGCAGCCCCCATTTCGGATTAAACATTCAGTACTTC. This gives the protein CASSPHFGLNIQYF.